The text below deals with one T cell receptor beta chain. Its antigen is unidentified. The sample comes from a study of post-analysis software for immune sequencing data. The overall study: The disease courses covered relapsing-remitting, secondary progressive and progressive-relapsing multiple sclerosis. Study-level points and caveats: The normalized Chao1 diversity of multiple sclerosis patients was significantly lower than that of controls. Patients showed TRBV5-6, TRBV5-1 and TRBV20-1 among 4 or 5 TRBV segments more frequent than in controls.

Trimming took 4 bases from V and 0 from J; bases not matched to a gene: 5. In germline, CDR1 is SEHNR, CDR2 FQNEAQ (reference sequence). The CDR3 runs to 16 residues. The TCR beta cDNA libraries carried unique molecular identifiers. The T cell input of about 1 to 10 million gave hundreds of thousands of cDNA molecules. Using its own MiXCR run on the PCR reads, TCRdb lists one record per CDR3 protein. The profile shows about 540,000 distinct CDR3 sequences, 34% of them singletons. Sample: blood. The rearrangement uses TRBV7-9 and TRBJ2-1, with 8 bases aligning to TRBD2. This TCR was sampled from a girl aged 2 to 17 with multiple sclerosis. The CDR3 nucleotides read TGTGCCAGCAGCTCTGTAGCGGGGAGCTCCTACAATGAGCAGTTCTTC. It translates to CASSSVAGSSYNEQFF.